A selection of T cell receptor beta chains follows, all from one sample in a study of cytomegalovirus exposure and HLA in healthy donors. The method was immunoSEQ multiplex PCR; TCRdb's version includes in-frame clones alone and lacks a portion of them. The data hold about 360,000 clones, with around 86% observed a single time. Input material: PBMCs. These receptors were taken from a woman younger than 30 in good health and CMV-seronegative. Both conserved end residues are part of each CDR3. Each record gives: clone size, J gene, D gene, V gene, CDR3 protein, CDR3 DNA. A D gene is named only where the DNA matches it firmly. Only part of the rows carry a size: once, few, many, or a class if the clone is expanded.

>NA|TRBJ2-7|TRBD1|TRBV27
CASRDRGRTYEQYF
TGTGCCAGCAGGGACAGGGGGCGCACCTACGAGCAGTACTTC
>NA|TRBJ2-7|TRBD1|TRBV19
CASRTGTETYEQYF
TGTGCCAGTAGGACGGGGACAGAAACCTACGAGCAGTACTTC
>NA|TRBJ2-7|TRBD2|TRBV12-5
CASGPYPTSGLYEQYF
TGTGCTAGTGGTCCCTACCCGACTAGCGGACTCTACGAGCAGTACTTC
>NA|TRBJ1-5|TRBD1|TRBV6-1
CASSERGRGASSNQPQHF
TGTGCCAGCAGTGAACGGGGCAGGGGGGCAAGTAGCAATCAGCCCCAGCATTTT
>NA|TRBJ1-1|NA|TRBV27
CASSLIASGTEAFF
TGTGCCAGCAGTTTAATTGCGTCCGGTACTGAAGCTTTCTTT
>NA|TRBJ1-4|TRBD1|TRBV10-2
CASSELSQGRKLFF
TGCGCCAGCAGTGAGCTTTCACAGGGGCGAAAACTGTTTTTT
>NA|TRBJ2-2|TRBD2|TRBV4-2
CASSPGLAGSNTGELFF
TGTGCCAGCAGCCCGGGACTAGCGGGGTCGAACACCGGGGAGCTGTTTTTT
>NA|TRBJ2-3|TRBD1|TRBV29-1
CSVEGGTGTLSDTQYF
TGCAGCGTCGAAGGGGGGACAGGGACTTTGTCAGATACGCAGTATTTT
>NA|TRBJ2-2|TRBD1|TRBV9
CASSGRDSRSGELFF
TGTGCCAGCAGCGGCCGGGACAGCCGTTCCGGGGAGCTGTTTTTT
>NA|TRBJ2-7|TRBD2|TRBV5-1
CASSFRTSGYEQYF
TGCGCCAGCAGCTTCCGGACTAGCGGATACGAGCAGTACTTC
>NA|TRBJ2-1|TRBD2|TRBV2
CASSESLLAGRGGQFF
TGTGCCAGCAGTGAGAGCCTACTAGCGGGCCGCGGGGGGCAGTTCTTC
>NA|TRBJ2-7|TRBD1|TRBV6-1
CASSEATGAPSYEQYF
TGTGCCAGCAGTGAAGCGACAGGGGCCCCCTCCTACGAGCAGTACTTC
>NA|TRBJ2-5|NA|TRBV7-3
CASSLTGRSQETQYF
TGTGCCAGCAGCTTAACCGGCAGGTCCCAAGAGACCCAGTACTTC
>NA|TRBJ1-5|NA|TRBV19
CASSSGGPGLSPQHF
TGTGCCAGTAGTTCCGGCGGGCCCGGTTTGTCGCCCCAGCATTTT
>NA|TRBJ2-3|TRBD2|TRBV2
CAGQGPFKFGGRSYTDTQYF
TGTGCCGGACAAGGACCGTTCAAATTTGGCGGGAGGTCATACACAGATACGCAGTATTTT
>NA|TRBJ2-5|TRBD2|TRBV5-5
CASSLRLAGGGETQYF
TGTGCCAGCAGCTTGCGGCTAGCGGGGGGAGGCGAGACCCAGTACTTC
>NA|TRBJ1-6|TRBD1|TRBV27
CASSSGTGSNSPLHF
TGTGCCAGCAGCAGCGGGACAGGGAGTAATTCACCCCTCCACTTT
>NA|TRBJ1-1|NA|TRBV7-8
CASSFRRVMNTEAFF
TGTGCCAGCAGCTTTCGACGGGTTATGAACACTGAAGCTTTCTTT
>NA|TRBJ1-2|NA|TRBV25-1
CASSESDRPNGYTF
TGTGCCAGCAGTGAATCTGACAGGCCTAATGGCTACACCTTC
>NA|TRBJ2-7|NA|TRBV2
CASSEYGLKLAGEQYF
TGTGCCAGCAGTGAATACGGACTCAAACTAGCAGGCGAGCAGTACTTC
>NA|TRBJ1-1|NA|TRBV6-5
CASSRPRVRYTEAFF
TGTGCCAGCAGCCGACCCAGGGTTAGGTACACTGAAGCTTTCTTT
>NA|TRBJ2-7|TRBD1|TRBV10-2
CASKRTGNYEQYF
TGCGCCAGCAAAAGGACAGGGAATTACGAGCAGTACTTC
>NA|TRBJ2-7|NA|TRBV6-6
CASSYRNTGLFGEQYF
TGTGCCAGCAGTTACAGAAATACGGGACTTTTTGGCGAGCAGTACTTC
>NA|TRBJ1-1|TRBD1|TRBV6-4
CASRDRGQNEAFF
TGTGCCAGCAGGGACAGGGGGCAAAATGAAGCTTTCTTT
>NA|TRBJ2-2|TRBD1|TRBV6-1
CASRTGGVTGELFF
TGTGCCAGCAGAACAGGGGGCGTCACCGGGGAGCTGTTTTTT
>NA|TRBJ2-2|NA|TRBV23-1
CASSHRSSNTGELFF
TGCGCCAGCAGTCACCGGTCTTCGAACACCGGGGAGCTGTTTTTT
>NA|TRBJ2-2|NA|TRBV4-1
CASSQEGAGSTGELFF
TGCGCCAGCAGCCAAGAGGGGGCGGGTTCCACCGGGGAGCTGTTTTTT
>NA|TRBJ1-2|TRBD1|TRBV4-1
CASSQEGQGSLAWYGYTF
TGCGCCAGCAGCCAAGAGGGACAGGGGTCCCTGGCTTGGTATGGCTACACCTTC
>NA|TRBJ2-5|TRBD1|TRBV18
CASSFNRGETQYF
TGTGCCAGCTCATTCAACAGGGGAGAGACCCAGTACTTC
>NA|TRBJ2-5|NA|TRBV11-2
CASSLDEVETQYF
TGTGCCAGCAGCTTAGATGAGGTGGAGACCCAGTACTTC
>few|TRBJ1-5|TRBD1|TRBV2
CASSADRGSNQPQHF
TGTGCCAGCAGCGCGGACAGGGGGAGCAATCAGCCCCAGCATTTT
>NA|TRBJ2-1|NA|TRBV5-1
CASSLDTTQFF
TGCGCCAGCAGCTTGGACACAACCCAGTTCTTC
>NA|TRBJ2-7|TRBD1|TRBV5-1
CASSLTGGSSYEQYF
TGCGCCAGCAGCTTGACAGGGGGAAGCTCCTACGAGCAGTACTTC
>NA|TRBJ2-5|TRBD1|TRBV19
CASSRGPETQYF
TGTGCCAGTAGCAGGGGGCCAGAGACCCAGTACTTC
>NA|TRBJ1-1|TRBD1|TRBV6-1
CASIPARGAEAFF
TGTGCCAGCATCCCCGCCAGGGGGGCTGAAGCTTTCTTT
>once|TRBJ2-2|NA|TRBV6-1
CASSEASVTGELFF
TGTGCCAGCAGTGAAGCTTCCGTCACCGGGGAGCTGTTTTTT
>NA|TRBJ1-5|NA|TRBV7-9
CASASGNQPQHF
TGTGCCAGCGCCTCGGGCAATCAGCCCCAGCATTTT
>once|TRBJ2-3|TRBD2|TRBV9
CASRPSGGDTQYF
TGTGCCAGCAGGCCTAGCGGGGGTGATACGCAGTATTTT
>NA|TRBJ1-2|NA|TRBV13
CASLKGGTYGYTF
TGTGCCAGCCTAAAGGGGGGGACCTATGGCTACACCTTC
>NA|TRBJ2-7|TRBD1|TRBV11-3
CASSYGTGANEQYF
TGTGCCAGCAGCTACGGGACAGGGGCGAACGAGCAGTACTTC
>NA|TRBJ2-1|NA|TRBV6-1
CASSRVDSSYNEQFF
TGTGCCAGCAGTCGGGTAGACAGCTCCTACAATGAGCAGTTCTTC
>once|TRBJ1-1|NA|TRBV5-4
CASSSQFRGAAEAFF
TGTGCCAGCAGCTCCCAATTTCGGGGGGCGGCTGAAGCTTTCTTT